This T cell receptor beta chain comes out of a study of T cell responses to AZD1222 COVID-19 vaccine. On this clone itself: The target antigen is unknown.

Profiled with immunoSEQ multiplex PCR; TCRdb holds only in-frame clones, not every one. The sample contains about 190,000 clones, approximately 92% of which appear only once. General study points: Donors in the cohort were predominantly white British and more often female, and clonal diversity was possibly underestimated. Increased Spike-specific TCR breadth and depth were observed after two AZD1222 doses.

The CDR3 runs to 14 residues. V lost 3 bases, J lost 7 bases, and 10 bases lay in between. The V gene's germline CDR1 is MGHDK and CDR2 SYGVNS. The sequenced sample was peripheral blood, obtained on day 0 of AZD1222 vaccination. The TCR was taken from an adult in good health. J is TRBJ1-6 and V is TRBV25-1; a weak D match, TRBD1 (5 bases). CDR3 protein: CASSDTGLNSPLHF. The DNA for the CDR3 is TGTGCCAGCAGTGACACGGGACTAAATTCACCCCTCCACTTT.